The present entry profiles one T cell receptor (beta chain) with its context. Antigen specificity is unknown. The data were taken from a study of lymphopenia after photon versus proton radiotherapy. The table came from immunoSEQ multiplex PCR; TCRdb's copy has only in-frame clones and leaves some out. The sample carries just over 25,000 clones, roughly 85% recorded once. CDR1 WNHNN and CDR2 SYGVQD come from the germline V gene (reference sequence). This CDR3 spans 14 amino acids. Regarding the study as a whole: After lymphocyte nadir, photon-treated repertoires showed oligoclonal expansion, especially CD8+ Temra. Under photons, naive T cells and diversity fell while effector/memory populations rose. Only patients who died were analyzed for survival; proton advantage is unproven. Post-nadir TCR diversity decline inversely tracked overall survival among those who died.

This clonotype was sampled from a man aged 30 to 45 with gastric cancer. The chain recombines TRBV10-1 with TRBJ1-5; D is ambiguous. The material sequenced was peripheral blood, taken from a patient treated with photon-based radiotherapy. The CDR3 reads CAKGNTQFYQPQHF. The CDR3 nucleotides are TGCGCTAAAGGAAACACTCAATTTTATCAGCCCCAGCATTTT.